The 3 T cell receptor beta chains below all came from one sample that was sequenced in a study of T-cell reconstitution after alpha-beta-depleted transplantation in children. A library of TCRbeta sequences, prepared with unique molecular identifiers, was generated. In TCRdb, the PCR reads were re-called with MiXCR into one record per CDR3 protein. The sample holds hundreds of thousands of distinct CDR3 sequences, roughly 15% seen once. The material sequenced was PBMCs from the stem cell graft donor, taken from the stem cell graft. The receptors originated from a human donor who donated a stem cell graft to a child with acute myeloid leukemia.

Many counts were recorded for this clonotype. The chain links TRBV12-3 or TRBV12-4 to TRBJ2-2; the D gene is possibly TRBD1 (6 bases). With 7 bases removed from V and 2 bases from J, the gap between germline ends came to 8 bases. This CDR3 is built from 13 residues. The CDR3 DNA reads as TGTGCCAGCAAGGGGGTAAACACCGGGGAGCTGTTTTTT. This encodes CASKGVNTGELFF.

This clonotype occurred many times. The DNA for the CDR3 is TGTGCCAGCAGTTACACCCGGGACAGGGCCGGGGAGCTGTTTTTT. This translates into CASSYTRDRAGELFF. The J gene is TRBJ2-2, the V gene TRBV6-5; 9 nucleotides line up with TRBD1. J lost 6 bases, V lost 2 bases, and 4 bases had no gene match. The CDR3 spans 15 residues. Germline assignment: CDR1 MNHEY and CDR2 SVGAGI.

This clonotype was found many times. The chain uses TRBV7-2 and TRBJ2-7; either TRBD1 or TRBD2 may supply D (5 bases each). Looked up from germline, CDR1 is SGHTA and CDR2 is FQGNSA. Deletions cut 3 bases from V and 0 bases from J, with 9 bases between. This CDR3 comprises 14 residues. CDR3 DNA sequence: TGTGCCAGCAGCTTGGGACGGAGCTCCTACGAGCAGTACTTC. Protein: CASSLGRSSYEQYF.